This TCR beta chain was identified during a study of blood T cell repertoires in COVID-19. Only in-frame clones appear in the TCRdb table, and some are missing; sequencing was by immunoSEQ multiplex PCR. Of some 110,000 clones listed, 75% to 85% are singletons. This clone was found once. After removal of 6 bases from V and 2 bases from J, the junction contained 8 bases not matched to a gene. Germline assignment: CDR1 MNHEY and CDR2 SMNVEV (reference sequence). The CDR3 has 16 amino acids. The receptor was isolated from a woman aged 65 to 85 with acute or convalescent COVID-19. The V call is TRBV27, the J call TRBJ2-3; 10 bases are shared with TRBD2. The specimen sequenced was peripheral blood. The chain's CDR3 is CASRLAGLAVTDTQYF. As DNA, the CDR3 is TGTGCCAGCAGACTAGCTGGACTAGCGGTCACAGATACGCAGTATTTT.